This entry lists 4 T cell receptor beta chains sequenced from one sample in a study of blood T cell repertoires in COVID-19. Method: immunoSEQ multiplex PCR; TCRdb's copy keeps in-frame clones and lacks some. The data contain 80,000 or so clones, approximately 80% of them singletons. The sequenced sample consisted of peripheral blood. The receptors here all came from a man of 80 years or more with acute or convalescent COVID-19.

This clone is a singleton in its sample. The chain combines TRBV7-8 with TRBJ2-1; D is uncertain. The CDR3 spans 16 residues. The V end was cut by 5 bases, the J end by 0 bases, with 14 bases between. CDR1 SGHVS and CDR2 FQNEAQ come from the germline V gene. CDR3 residues: CASSRLVLSSYNEQFF. DNA of the CDR3: TGTGCCAGCAGCCGGCTGGTTCTCAGCTCCTACAATGAGCAGTTCTTC.

The chain has TRBV5-1 and TRBJ1-3; D perhaps matches TRBD1 (5 bases). Germline loops: CDR1 SGHRS, CDR2 YFSETQ. Trimming removed 4 bases at V and 2 bases at J, with 10 bases between. This CDR3 is built from 14 residues. The CDR3 region is CASSQGVAGNTIYF. Written as DNA, the CDR3 is TGCGCCAGCAGCCAGGGCGTCGCTGGAAACACCATATATTTT.

This clone was counted between two and nine times. This rearrangement joins TRBV15 to TRBJ1-2, with TRBD1 matching over 9 bases. The V gene's germline CDR1 is LNHNV and CDR2 YYDKDF (reference sequence). CDR3 size: 14 residues. The J segment lost 4 bases and the V segment lost 6 bases, leaving 6 bases of the junction unmatched. In nucleotides, the CDR3 is TGTGCCACCAGAGGAGGACAGGGGCTCTATGGCTACACCTTC. It specifies CATRGGQGLYGYTF.

The CDR3 loop reads CSASNPRGQVYGYTF. The CDR3 DNA reads as TGCAGTGCTAGTAATCCCCGCGGACAGGTCTATGGCTACACCTTC. This sequence joins TRBV20-1 and TRBJ1-2, with 7 bases that match TRBD1. Unmatched junction bases numbered 11, after V lost 3 bases and J lost 4 bases. The CDR3 loop spans 15 amino acids. Germline V gene data show CDR1 as DFQATT and CDR2 as SNEGSKA (reference sequence).